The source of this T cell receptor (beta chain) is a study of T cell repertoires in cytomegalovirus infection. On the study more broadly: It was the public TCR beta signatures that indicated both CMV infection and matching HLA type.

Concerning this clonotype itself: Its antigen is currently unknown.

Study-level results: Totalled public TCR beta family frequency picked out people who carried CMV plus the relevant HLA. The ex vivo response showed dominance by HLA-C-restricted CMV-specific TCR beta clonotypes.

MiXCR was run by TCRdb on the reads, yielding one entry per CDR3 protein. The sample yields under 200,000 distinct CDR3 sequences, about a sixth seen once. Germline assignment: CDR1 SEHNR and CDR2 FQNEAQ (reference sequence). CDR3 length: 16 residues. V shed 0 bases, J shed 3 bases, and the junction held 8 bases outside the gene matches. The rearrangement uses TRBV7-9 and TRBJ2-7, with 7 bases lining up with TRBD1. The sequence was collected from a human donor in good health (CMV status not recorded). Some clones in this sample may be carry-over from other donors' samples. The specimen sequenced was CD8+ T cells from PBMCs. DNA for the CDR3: TGTGCCAGCAGCTTAGCCCCCGGGACAGAAAACTACGAGCAGTACTTC. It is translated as CASSLAPGTENYEQYF.